This T cell receptor (beta chain) was sequenced during a study of technical replicates of blood from several donors. Some clones are missing from TCRdb's copy, which holds only in-frame ones; the method was immunoSEQ multiplex PCR. The repertoire holds about 80,000 clones, with roughly 90% as singletons. This TCR came from a human donor in good health. Sequencing was performed on T cells isolated from PBMCs.

The CDR3 DNA reads as TGTGCCAGTAGGGGGGGTTACGAGCAGTACTTC. This encodes CASRGGYEQYF. This sequence joins TRBV19 and TRBJ2-7, with D perhaps TRBD2 (6 bases). Per the germline V gene, CDR1 is LNHDA and CDR2 is SQIVND (reference sequence). The CDR3 covers 11 residues. V lost 6 bases and J lost 4, with 7 bases in between.